Presented here are 25 T cell receptor beta chains from one specimen sequenced in a study of blood T cell repertoires in COVID-19 (dated by TCRdb to 2020 to 2022). Libraries were built with the immunoSEQ multiplex PCR assay. TCRdb holds this immuneACCESS table with in-frame rearrangements only. Some clones are missing; in checked studies, unresolved V genes explain under half, and the rest has no known cause. The sample yields roughly 310,000 clones; roughly nine tenths were counted once. The ten top clones hold around 2.5% of the sample. The specimen was PBMCs or T cells enriched from blood (not recorded which). Receptors originate from a man aged 60 to 69 who had recovered from COVID-19.

V gene TRBV12-5 combines with J gene TRBJ1-1; D uncertain. This CDR3 spans 15 amino acids. The V gene lost 4 bases and the J gene lost 5 bases, with 17 bases spanning the gap. Germline values: CDR1 LGHNT, CDR2 FRNRAP. CDR3: CASGSELGGRTEAFF. CDR3 bases: TGTGCTAGTGGTTCGGAACTCGGCGGGAGGACTGAAGCTTTCTTT.

The J gene is TRBJ1-6, the V gene TRBV6-4; 7 nucleotides line up with TRBD1. V gave up 6 bases and J gave up 6 bases; unmatched junction bases: 2. This CDR3 is built from 13 residues. CDR1 is MRHNA and CDR2 is SNTAGT in the germline V gene. The CDR3 loop reads CASRRDSNSPLHF. CDR3 in DNA: TGTGCCAGCAGACGGGACAGTAATTCACCCCTCCACTTT.

V usage is TRBV6-1 and J usage is TRBJ1-2; TRBD1 matches at 12 bases. J lost 8 bases, V lost 3 bases, and 7 bases had no gene match. This CDR3 comprises 15 residues. The germline V gene has CDR1 MNHNS and CDR2 SASEGT. The CDR3 loop reads CASSDPGQGARGYTF. The CDR3, as DNA: TGTGCCAGCAGTGATCCGGGACAGGGGGCGCGAGGCTACACCTTC.

V and J are TRBV19 and TRBJ1-5; 10 nucleotides agree with TRBD1. This CDR3 spans 18 amino acids. Trimming took 2 bases from V and 0 from J; bases not matched to a gene: 7. Germline CDR1 and CDR2: LNHDA and SQIVND (reference sequence). The CDR3 reads CASSIRGTGAYSNQPQHF. DNA of the CDR3: TGTGCCAGTAGTATAAGGGGGACAGGGGCTTATAGCAATCAGCCCCAGCATTTT. Full variable domain (rest looked up from reference TRBV19 and TRBJ1-5): DGGITQSPKYLFRKEGQNVTLSCEQNLNHDAMYWYRQDPGQGLRLIYYSQIVNDFQKGDIAEGYSVSREKKESFPLTVTSAQKNPTAFYLCASSIRGTGAYSNQPQHFGDGTRLSIL.

The chain combines TRBV5-4 with TRBJ2-5; 12 positions agree with TRBD2. Germline lookup yields CDR1 SGHNT and CDR2 YYREEE (reference sequence). With V trimmed by 2 bases and J by 4 bases, 3 bases remained unmatched. This CDR3 region has 15 residues. The CDR3, as DNA: TGTGCCAGCAGCTTACCACTAGCGGGAGGAGAGACCCAGTACTTC. It is translated as CASSLPLAGGETQYF.

V is TRBV7-9 and J is TRBJ2-3, with D possibly TRBD2 on 5 matching bases. This CDR3 spans 13 amino acids. The germline CDR1 and CDR2 sequences are SEHNR and FQNEAQ (reference sequence). V was shortened by 0 bases and J by 4 bases, with 5 bases between the two germline ends. CDR3 nucleotides: TGTGCCAGCAGCTTAGCCGGGGCAGATACGCAGTATTTT. Translation: CASSLAGADTQYF.

The chain carries TRBV27 and TRBJ1-2; 7 bases match TRBD1. The germline V gene encodes CDR1 MNHEY and CDR2 SMNVEV (reference sequence). The CDR3 extends over 13 amino acids. Trimming took 6 bases from V and 4 from J; bases not matched to a gene: 5. The CDR3 bases are TGTGCCAGCAGCCCGACAGGGATCTATGGCTACACCTTC. It codes for CASSPTGIYGYTF.

The chain joins TRBV6-5 to TRBJ1-6; D might be TRBD1 (6 bases). Trimming shortened V by 10 bases and J by 10 bases, and 17 bases separated the two germline ends. The CDR3 extends over 13 amino acids. From germline, CDR1 is MNHEY and CDR2 SVGAGI. CDR3 residues: CATKWGGGSPLHF. As DNA, the CDR3 is TGTGCCACCAAGTGGGGAGGGGGGTCACCCCTCCACTTT.

J is TRBJ1-2 and V is TRBV6-1, with a tentative D call TRBD1 (5 bases). Trimming pared 1 base from V and 0 bases from J, leaving 12 bases between. The CDR3 contains 16 residues. Germline V lookup: CDR1 MNHNS, CDR2 SASEGT. This CDR3 is CASSEVGHLANYGYTF. The DNA for the CDR3 is TGTGCCAGCAGTGAAGTCGGACATCTAGCTAACTATGGCTACACCTTC.

The V gene is TRBV4-2, the J gene TRBJ1-1; D remains unclear. The CDR3 contains 13 residues. Per germline, CDR1 LGHNA and CDR2 YNFKEQ. V lost 0 bases and J 0 bases, leaving 2 bases between the germline ends. CDR3 protein: CASSQDVNTEAFF. DNA for the CDR3: TGTGCCAGCAGCCAAGACGTGAACACTGAAGCTTTCTTT.

This chain's CDR3 is CASSSPKGTSGTTDTQYF. For the CDR3, the DNA is TGTGCCAGCAGCTCCCCTAAAGGGACTAGCGGGACCACAGATACGCAGTATTTT. The rearrangement joins TRBV7-9 to TRBJ2-3; TRBD2 matches at 13 bases. The CDR3 loop spans 18 amino acids. V lost 4 bases and J lost 2; bases outside the gene matches: 9. CDR1 is SEHNR, CDR2 FQNEAQ, per germline (reference sequence).

There are a few counts of this clone. The chain uses TRBV24-1 and TRBJ1-2; D is possibly TRBD1 (5 bases). In germline, CDR1 is KGHDR, CDR2 SFDVKD. Trimming removed 3 bases from V and 5 bases from J, with 12 bases in between. CDR3 size: 14 residues. The CDR3 loop is CATSDTTEMYGYTF. In nucleotides, the CDR3 is TGTGCCACCAGTGATACGACAGAGATGTATGGCTACACCTTC.

The chain couples TRBV6-2 or TRBV6-3 to TRBJ1-6; 7 bases line up with TRBD1. The CDR3 runs to 14 residues. The germline gives CDR1 MNHEY, CDR2 SVGEGT. Trimming at V came to 2 bases and at J to 8 bases, leaving 3 bases not matched to a gene. The CDR3 DNA reads as TGTGCCAGCAGTTACCAGGGGGAAGATTCACCCCTCCACTTT. This sequence encodes CASSYQGEDSPLHF.

CDR3 DNA: TGTGCCAGCTCACCACCGTCAGGGGTGGACTATGGCTACACCTTC. Its translation: CASSPPSGVDYGYTF. The V gene is TRBV18, the J gene TRBJ1-2; a possible D gene is TRBD1 (6 bases). CDR1 is KGHSH and CDR2 is LQKENI in the germline V gene. The CDR3 extends over 15 amino acids. V gave up 0 bases and J gave up 3 bases, with 11 bases separating them.

This clone has more than one count but fewer than ten. The chain employs TRBV5-8 and TRBJ1-5; 7 nucleotides line up with TRBD1. The CDR3 is 14 amino acids. V shed 2 bases, J shed 4 bases, and the junction held 3 bases outside the gene matches. From germline, CDR1 is SGHTS and CDR2 YDEGEE. CDR3: CASSFRDRNQPQHF. CDR3 nucleotide sequence: TGTGCCAGCAGCTTCCGGGACAGAAATCAGCCCCAGCATTTT.

This clone was seen only once. The V call is TRBV7-6, the J call TRBJ1-5; a possible D gene is TRBD1 (5 bases). This CDR3 is built from 14 residues. Germline assignment: CDR1 SGHVS and CDR2 FNYEAQ. V was cut by 1 base and J by 7 bases, with 11 bases left in between. In nucleotides, the CDR3 is TGTGCCAGCAGCTTAGGACAGTCATCCCAGCCCCAGCATTTT. This gives the protein CASSLGQSSQPQHF.

The chain couples TRBV20-1 to TRBJ2-1; D not resolved. V lost 6 bases, J lost 5 bases, and 8 bases lay in between. The CDR3 contains 11 residues. Germline CDR1 DFQATT, CDR2 SNEGSKA (reference sequence). CDR3 DNA sequence: TGCAGTGCGTACCTAAACAATGAGCAGTTCTTC. It translates to CSAYLNNEQFF.

J is TRBJ1-2 and V is TRBV6-4; D call uncertain. The ends were cut back, 4 bases at V and 1 base at J, with 7 bases in the middle. In germline, CDR1 is MRHNA, CDR2 SNTAGT. This CDR3 is built from 13 residues. The DNA for the CDR3 is TGTGCCAGCAGTGTGGGCAGTAACTATGGCTACACCTTC. It translates to CASSVGSNYGYTF.

The V call is TRBV19, the J call TRBJ1-2; tentatively, D is TRBD1 (5 bases). From germline, CDR1 is LNHDA and CDR2 SQIVND (reference sequence). The length of the CDR3 is 17 residues. Trimming took 5 bases from V and 2 from J, leaving 21 bases between them. DNA for the CDR3: TGTGCCAGTAGTGGATGGGGCAGAAAACGGTTAAACTATGGCTACACCTTC. This encodes CASSGWGRKRLNYGYTF.

At least ten counts were recorded for this clone. V gene TRBV29-1 combines with J gene TRBJ2-5, with D possibly TRBD1 on 6 matching bases. The CDR3 spans 10 residues. The V end was cut by 4 bases, the J end by 11 bases, with 11 bases between. Per the germline V gene, CDR1 is SQVTM and CDR2 is ANQGSEA. The CDR3 nucleotides are TGCAGCGTTGGGGGGCTTAGGCAGTACTTC. Translated, it gives CSVGGLRQYF.

The chain is built from TRBV12-3 or TRBV12-4 and TRBJ2-5; possibly TRBD2 for D (5 bases). This CDR3 comprises 11 residues. Trimming took 4 bases from V and 5 from J, leaving 5 bases between them. CDR3 DNA sequence: TGTGCCAGCAGTTCGGGGGAGACCCAGTACTTC. Amino acids: CASSSGETQYF.

The chain couples TRBV27 to TRBJ2-2; perhaps TRBD1 as D (6 bases). The CDR3 is 14 residues long. Germline CDR1 reads MNHEY; CDR2 reads SMNVEV (reference sequence). V was clipped by 6 bases and J by 4 bases, with 12 bases between them. CDR3 DNA: TGTGCCAGCAGCTGGACAGAGACCACCGGGGAGCTGTTTTTT. Protein product: CASSWTETTGELFF.

The V and J genes are TRBV3-1 (or the pseudogene TRBV3-2) and TRBJ1-1, with D possibly TRBD1 on 5 matching bases. V was clipped by 1 base and J by 0 bases, with 12 bases between them. Germline V gene sequence: CDR1 LGHDT, CDR2 YNNKEL (reference sequence). This CDR3 comprises 16 residues. The CDR3 reads CASSQGGRGMNTEAFF. As DNA, the CDR3 is TGTGCCAGCAGCCAAGGAGGGAGGGGAATGAACACTGAAGCTTTCTTT.

The gene calls are TRBV18 and TRBJ2-2; the D is unclear. Germline V gives CDR1 KGHSH, CDR2 LQKENI. V lost 2 bases, J lost 4 bases, and 8 bases lay in between. The CDR3 is 14 residues long. The chain's CDR3 is CASSPGHTTGELFF. In DNA, the CDR3 is TGTGCCAGCTCACCAGGGCATACCACCGGGGAGCTGTTTTTT.

In DNA, the CDR3 is TGCGCCAGCAGCCTTCTCAGGAAAAACGGGGGTAATGAGCAGTTCTTC. Encoded protein: CASSLLRKNGGNEQFF. V gene TRBV5-1 combines with J gene TRBJ2-1; possibly TRBD2 for D (6 bases). CDR3 length: 16 residues. Germline V lookup: CDR1 SGHRS, CDR2 YFSETQ. Trimming shortened V by 4 bases and J by 7 bases, and 21 bases separated the two germline ends.